A single sample gave rise to the 29 T cell receptor beta chains below, sequenced in a study of T cells in Graves' hyperthyroidism and ophthalmopathy. Amplification of TCR beta CDR3 regions was performed using RNA transcripts as template. Primed by the HTBI set, a first-round RT-PCR was run on the TCR CDR3. A single record per CDR3 protein comes from TCRdb applying MiXCR to the multiplex PCR reads. The sample records fewer than 750,000 distinct CDR3 sequences, roughly 14% being singletons. The sequenced sample was blood. The source of these receptors is a woman aged 40 to 50 with Graves' ophthalmopathy.

This clonotype was recorded many times. The chain is built from TRBV6-5 and TRBJ2-7; a possible D gene is TRBD2 (5 bases). Germline CDR1 is MNHEY and CDR2 is SVGAGI. The CDR3 contains 15 residues. Trimming took off 3 bases at V and 2 bases at J, with 14 bases between the two ends. DNA of the CDR3: TGTGCCAGCAGTTATAGACCAGCGGCTCCCTACGAGCAGTACTTC. It yields the protein CASSYRPAAPYEQYF.

This clonotype was seen repeatedly, ten times or more. The chain uses TRBV28 and TRBJ2-2; 7 nucleotides line up with TRBD1. The V gene end was trimmed by 6 bases and the J gene end by 3 bases; junction bases not matched to a gene: 7. Germline V gene lookup returns CDR1 MDHEN and CDR2 SYDVKM. The CDR3 contains 15 residues. The DNA for the CDR3 is TGTGCCAGCAGACCGACAGGGCGGTACACCGGGGAGCTGTTTTTT. Its translation: CASRPTGRYTGELFF.

This clonotype was recorded at least ten times. This chain uses TRBV6-5 with TRBJ2-7; 7 nucleotides align to TRBD2. This CDR3 region has 15 residues. CDR1 is MNHEY and CDR2 is SVGAGI in the germline V gene. Germline trimming cut 2 bases from V and 2 bases from J; bases unmatched to any gene: 6. The CDR3, as DNA: TGTGCCAGCAGTTACAAGGGGACTACGACCTACGAGCAGTACTTC. This translates into CASSYKGTTTYEQYF.

The genes are TRBV4-1 and TRBJ1-1; TRBD1 matches 8 bases. The CDR3 consists of 16 residues. V lost 5 bases, J lost 0 bases, and 8 bases stayed unmatched. The germline gives CDR1 MGHRA, CDR2 YSYEKL. The CDR3 DNA sequence: TGCGCCAGCAGCTACCGCACAGGGGGGCTGAACACTGAAGCTTTCTTT. This encodes CASSYRTGGLNTEAFF.

This clonotype showed up many times. Relative to the germline gene, one junction end is altered; a read error may explain this. This chain connects TRBV27 to TRBJ2-7; D remains unclear. There are 13 residues in the CDR3. Germline values: CDR1 MNHEY, CDR2 SMNVEV (reference sequence). In nucleotides, the CDR3 is TGCGCCAGCAGTTTGGACCTCTCCTACGAGCAGTACTTC. Protein: CASSLDLSYEQYF.

This clonotype came up many times. The chain combines TRBV20-1 with TRBJ2-1, with TRBD2 matching 12 bases. Germline V CDR1 and CDR2: DFQATT, SNEGSKA (reference sequence). V trimming: 4 bases; J trimming: 4 bases; junction bases outside the gene matches: 2. CDR3 length: 14 amino acids. The chain's CDR3 is CSATGLAGYNEQFF. CDR3 sequence (DNA): TGCAGTGCTACTGGACTAGCGGGATACAATGAGCAGTTCTTC.

This clonotype turned up a few times. J is TRBJ2-7 and V is TRBV5-1; possibly TRBD2 for D (5 bases). The CDR3 loop spans 15 amino acids. V was cut by 1 base and J by 3 bases, with 14 bases left in between. Germline-derived CDR1 and CDR2 are SGHRS and YFSETQ. DNA for the CDR3: TGCGCCAGCAGCTTGTGGAACCCGAGGGACTACGAGCAGTACTTC. This translates into CASSLWNPRDYEQYF.

This clonotype showed up many times. The chain uses TRBV7-2 and TRBJ1-3, with TRBD1 matching over 7 bases. From germline, CDR1 is SGHTA and CDR2 FQGNSA. The CDR3 spans 13 residues. V shed 9 bases and J 2 bases; nucleotides not matched to a gene: 4. The CDR3 DNA is TGTGCCAGTTCACAGGGGCCTGGAAACACCATATATTTT. The encoded protein is CASSQGPGNTIYF.

In this sample, this clonotype turned up many times. A read error may be the cause here, since a much bigger clone is one base away. V and J are TRBV2 and TRBJ2-7; D unresolved. V gave up 2 bases and J gave up 6 bases, with 2 bases separating them. The CDR3 is 10 residues long. Germline CDR1 reads SNHLY; CDR2 reads FYNNEI. The CDR3 DNA is TGTGCCAGCAGTGAATCCGAGCAGTACTTC. As protein: CASSESEQYF.

This clonotype showed up many times. The V call is TRBV6-2 or TRBV6-3, the J call TRBJ2-2; weak D call: TRBD2 (6 bases). The CDR3 consists of 19 residues. Germline CDR1 is MNHEY and CDR2 is SVGEGT. V was clipped by 5 bases and J by 0 bases, with 22 bases between them. The CDR3 DNA reads TGTGCCAGCAGTCCCGCATCTACGGGACTCCCAGCGAACACCGGGGAGCTGTTTTTT. As protein: CASSPASTGLPANTGELFF.

The V and J genes are TRBV6-1 and TRBJ1-1; D not resolved. The CDR3 is made up of 13 amino acids. Germline values: CDR1 MNHNS, CDR2 SASEGT. V dropped 7 bases and J dropped 3 bases, with 12 bases sitting between them. The CDR3 coding sequence is TGTGCCAGCACCCGGTCGGGGTACACTGAAGCTTTCTTT. Encoded protein: CASTRSGYTEAFF.

This clonotype was recorded many times. CDR3 nucleotide sequence: TGTGCCAGCAGCTTATGGTCCAACACTGAAGCTTTCTTT. It codes for CASSLWSNTEAFF. V is TRBV7-2 and J is TRBJ1-1; D unclear. The V end lost 2 bases, the J end lost 2 bases, and 6 bases lay between the germline ends. This CDR3 is built from 13 residues. Germline assignment: CDR1 SGHTA and CDR2 FQGNSA.

The table lists this clonotype with many counts. The CDR3 DNA follows: TGTGCCAGTTGGGGGGGGATTTGGAGCAATCAGCCCCAGCATTTT. Its protein product is CASWGGIWSNQPQHF. This chain uses TRBV19 with TRBJ1-5, with TRBD1 as a possible D gene (5 bases). Trimming took off 8 bases at V and 1 base at J, with 15 bases between the two ends. The CDR3 totals 15 residues. Germline assignment: CDR1 LNHDA and CDR2 SQIVND (reference sequence).

This clonotype was counted many times. In nucleotides, the CDR3 is TGTGCCAGCTCCCTTGCACAATCCCAAGAGACCCAGTACTTC. Translating it yields CASSLAQSQETQYF. The gene calls are TRBV7-8 and TRBJ2-5; no reliable D call. Germline V gene lookup returns CDR1 SGHVS and CDR2 FQNEAQ. CDR3 length: 14 amino acids. Trimming took off 8 bases at V and 1 base at J, with 14 bases between the two ends.

The rearrangement links TRBV7-9 to TRBJ2-5; D is undetermined. CDR3 size: 12 residues. Trimming stripped 4 bases from V and 3 bases from J, with 6 bases between. Germline CDR1 is SEHNR and CDR2 is FQNEAQ (reference sequence). This CDR3 is CASSSPKETQYF. The DNA of the CDR3 is TGTGCCAGCAGCTCCCCGAAAGAGACCCAGTACTTC.

The chain combines TRBV30 with TRBJ1-1, with D tentatively TRBD1 (6 bases). CDR1 is GTSNPN and CDR2 is SVGIG in the germline V gene (reference sequence). This CDR3 comprises 13 residues. Trimming pared 3 bases from V and 4 bases from J, leaving 12 bases between. The CDR3 loop is CAWSAAGVTEAFF. CDR3 nucleotide sequence: TGTGCCTGGAGCGCCGCAGGGGTCACTGAAGCTTTCTTT. Combining the CDR3 with reference TRBV30 and TRBJ1-1 gives the whole variable domain SQTIHQWPATLVQPVGSPLSLECTVEGTSNPNLYWYRQAAGRGLQLLFYSVGIGQISSEVPQNLSASRPQDRQFILSSKKLLLSDSGFYLCAWSAAGVTEAFFGQGTRLTVV.

This clonotype was seen just once. The chain links TRBV6-1 to TRBJ1-2, with TRBD1 as a possible D gene (5 bases). CDR3 size: 14 residues. Deletions cut 7 bases from V and 4 bases from J, with 16 bases between. From germline, CDR1 is MNHNS and CDR2 SASEGT. The CDR3 reads CASIGRDSGYGYTF. For the CDR3, the DNA is TGTGCCAGCATCGGCAGGGATTCTGGCTATGGCTACACCTTC.

This clonotype was seen a few times. This chain uses TRBV12-3 or TRBV12-4 with TRBJ2-2; TRBD1 matches at 7 bases. The length of the CDR3 is 13 residues. Germline trimming cut 11 bases from V and 2 bases from J; bases unmatched to any gene: 5. CDR3 coding DNA: TGTGCCGGTAGACAGGGCAACACCGGGGAGCTGTTTTTT. It translates to CAGRQGNTGELFF.

This clonotype was detected ten times or more. V and J are TRBV29-1 and TRBJ2-2, with a possible D match to TRBD2 (5 bases). The CDR3 is 13 amino acids. The germline CDR1 and CDR2 sequences are SQVTM and ANQGSEA. With 5 bases removed from V and 6 bases from J, the gap between germline ends came to 13 bases. This CDR3 is CSVIPTGAGELFF. For the CDR3, the DNA is TGCAGCGTTATCCCGACCGGGGCCGGGGAGCTGTTTTTT.

This clonotype has at least ten counts. The gene calls are TRBV28 and TRBJ1-2; tentatively, D is TRBD1 (5 bases). CDR3 size: 13 residues. Germline CDR1 and CDR2: MDHEN and SYDVKM. V lost 10 bases and J lost 3, with 15 bases in between. CDR3 amino acids: CATLGGNDYGYTF. The DNA of the CDR3 is TGTGCCACCCTGGGGGGTAACGACTATGGCTACACCTTC.

This clonotype was found many times. The rearrangement joins TRBV27 to TRBJ2-5; TRBD2 matches 8 bases. The CDR3 extends over 16 amino acids. J was trimmed by 0 bases and V by 4 bases; bases with no gene match: 7. Germline V gene lookup returns CDR1 MNHEY and CDR2 SMNVEV (reference sequence). CDR3 DNA: TGTGCCAGCAGTTCGACCTTAGCGGGGTACCAAGAGACCCAGTACTTC. Protein sequence: CASSSTLAGYQETQYF.

This clonotype was picked up a small number of times. The chain uses TRBV28 and TRBJ2-5; D gene uncertain. CDR3 length equals 14 residues. V was shortened by 4 bases and J by 3 bases, with 12 bases between the two germline ends. The germline gives CDR1 MDHEN, CDR2 SYDVKM. CDR3 sequence reads: CASSSRLAEETQYF. CDR3 nucleotides: TGTGCCAGCAGTTCCCGACTGGCGGAAGAGACCCAGTACTTC.

At least ten counts were recorded for this clonotype. The chain has TRBV12-3 or TRBV12-4 and TRBJ2-7, with D perhaps TRBD2 (5 bases). Trimming took 3 bases from V and 2 from J, leaving 14 bases between them. The CDR3 runs to 15 residues. The CDR3: CASSLGEGSAYEQYF. In DNA, the CDR3 is TGTGCCAGCAGTTTGGGCGAGGGATCAGCCTACGAGCAGTACTTC.

This clonotype was counted at least ten times. CDR3 DNA sequence: TGTGCCAGCAGTTACCCCCAGGGACAGGGGGACCACGAGCAGTACTTC. Protein: CASSYPQGQGDHEQYF. The gene calls are TRBV6-2 or TRBV6-3 and TRBJ2-7, with 11 nucleotides matching TRBD1. Germline V gives CDR1 MNHEY, CDR2 SVGEGT. V was clipped by 2 bases and J by 5 bases; unmatched bases: 8. This CDR3 spans 16 amino acids.

This clonotype has a count of ten or more. The V call is TRBV6-1, the J call TRBJ1-3, with D perhaps TRBD1 (6 bases). This CDR3 is 16 amino acids long. Trimming took 6 bases from V and 0 from J, leaving 15 bases between them. In germline, CDR1 is MNHNS, CDR2 SASEGT. The CDR3 region is CASSETGTLSGNTIYF. The CDR3 nucleotides read TGTGCCAGCAGCGAGACAGGCACCCTCTCTGGAAACACCATATATTTT.

This clonotype was counted ten times or more. This chain joins TRBV10-3 and TRBJ1-2, with D unclear. CDR3 length: 14 residues. The V gene's germline CDR1 is ENHRY and CDR2 SYGVKD. Trimming cost V 0 bases and J 8 bases, with 13 bases left between them. In nucleotides, the CDR3 is TGTGCCATCAGTGAGTCGAACGACGTCCACGGCTACACCTTC. Encoded protein: CAISESNDVHGYTF.

Many counts were recorded for this clonotype. CDR3 nucleotides: TGTGCCAGCAGTTACGGCGGGAGTGAGGTGGAGACCCAGTACTTC. This gives the protein CASSYGGSEVETQYF. The chain couples TRBV6-5 to TRBJ2-5, with TRBD2 matching over 7 bases. The CDR3 totals 15 residues. J was trimmed by 5 bases and V by 2 bases; bases with no gene match: 8. Germline values: CDR1 MNHEY, CDR2 SVGAGI.

This clonotype was detected only a few times. The chain recombines TRBV6-2 or TRBV6-3 with TRBJ2-4; D may correspond to TRBD1 or TRBD2 (5 bases each). Germline CDR1 reads MNHEY; CDR2 reads SVGEGT. V lost 6 bases, J lost 0 bases, and 27 bases lay in between. The CDR3 sequence is 20 residues long. The CDR3 sequence: CASRPPPGTPLTLAKNIQYF. Written as DNA, the CDR3 is TGTGCCAGCAGGCCCCCCCCCGGGACCCCTTTAACTCTAGCCAAAAACATTCAGTACTTC.

This clonotype was counted many times. This chain uses TRBV12-3 or TRBV12-4 with TRBJ1-1; the D gene is possibly TRBD1 (6 bases). V lost 8 bases, J lost 2 bases, and 15 bases lay in between. This CDR3 comprises 14 residues. This chain's CDR3 is CASALTQGNTEAFF. CDR3 nucleotide sequence: TGTGCCAGCGCGTTGACACAGGGAAACACTGAAGCTTTCTTT.